This TCR beta chain is drawn from a study of T-cell memory formation after mild COVID-19. At the level of the study: TCR clusters were mostly donor specific. Whole-study results and caveats: Clones contracting day 15 to 85 were balanced CD4/CD8; later expanders leaned CD4+. Cross-reactive memory apparently joined, as some responding clones appeared in pre-infection memory.

The table lists this clonotype with a few counts. Its antigen remains unidentified. In TCRdb, the 5' RACE reads were re-called with MiXCR into one record per CDR3 protein. The sample holds approximately 400,000 distinct CDR3 sequences, approximately 18% seen once. The V gene's germline CDR1 is MNHEY and CDR2 SVGAGI. V shed 6 bases, J shed 5 bases, and the junction held 9 bases outside the gene matches. The CDR3 loop spans 15 amino acids. This clonotype was obtained from a man aged 18 to 29 who had mild COVID-19 (a few samples of this study predate the infection). Cell type and time point are not known. The sequencing sample was made of PBMCs or a T cell subset sorted from them (not recorded which). V and J are TRBV6-5 and TRBJ1-1; TRBD1 matches 10 bases. CDR3 residues: CASSSIGQGGTEAFF. The CDR3 nucleotides are TGTGCCAGCAGCTCTATCGGACAGGGGGGGACTGAAGCTTTCTTT.